One and the same sample provided the 23 T cell receptor beta chains below, sequenced in a study of siplizumab effects on memory and regulatory T cells. Sequenced by immunoSEQ multiplex PCR; TCRdb stores in-frame clones only, minus some. The table lists some 100,000 clones, 93% of them singletons. Sequencing input: CD8+ T cells sorted from blood. The source is a human donor in good health.

The chain is built from TRBV12-5 and TRBJ2-1; 10 bases map to TRBD2. The CDR3 sequence is 15 residues long. Germline-derived CDR1 and CDR2 are LGHNT and FRNRAP. V dropped 6 bases and J dropped 3; count of bases not matched to a gene: 5. CDR3 in amino acids: CASGPGTSDYNEQFF. Here the CDR3 DNA reads TGTGCTAGTGGCCCTGGGACTAGCGACTACAATGAGCAGTTCTTC.

The chain carries TRBV21-1 and TRBJ2-7; the table's D call, TRBD1, was not checked against the DNA. TRBV21-1 is described as a pseudogene. This CDR3 contains 18 residues. The CDR3, as DNA: TGTGCCAGCAGCAAAAAGACCGGACAGGGGGTTTTAACCTACGAGCAGTACTTC. The encoded protein is CASSKKTGQGVLTYEQYF.

For the CDR3, the DNA is TGTGCCAGCAGTTTCGACAACAATCAGCCCCAGCATTTT. It is translated as CASSFDNNQPQHF. The V and J genes are TRBV27 and TRBJ1-5; D is unclear. Trimming stripped 3 bases from V and 3 bases from J, with 6 bases between. Germline CDR1 and CDR2: MNHEY and SMNVEV (reference sequence). This CDR3 has 13 residues.

Notes on this clone: A much larger clone lies a single base off, so this may be a read error. V and J are TRBV13 and TRBJ1-1; D remains ambiguous. This CDR3 is 13 amino acids long. Germline assignment: CDR1 PRHDT and CDR2 FYEKMQ (reference sequence). V lost 4 bases to trimming and J lost 1 base, with 7 bases between them. CDR3: CASSSGPNTEAFF. DNA of the CDR3: TGTGCCAGCAGCTCGGGCCCGAACACTGAAGCTTTCTTT.

The chain recombines TRBV11-2 with TRBJ1-2; D might be TRBD1 (6 bases). Per the germline V gene, CDR1 is SGHAT and CDR2 is FQNNGV. V shed 5 bases and J shed 3 bases, with 13 bases lying between them. The CDR3 runs 14 residues. Written as DNA, the CDR3 is TGTGCCAGCAGCCCCGTACAGGGAGACTATGGCTACACCTTC. It yields the protein CASSPVQGDYGYTF.

DNA of the CDR3: TGCAGCGTTGACGGCGCTGACAACCGTGGGAGCGAGCAGTACTTC. Translating it yields CSVDGADNRGSEQYF. The gene calls are TRBV29-1 and TRBJ2-7; a possible D gene is TRBD2 (5 bases). Germline values: CDR1 SQVTM, CDR2 ANQGSEA. The CDR3 is made up of 15 amino acids. Trimming took 3 bases from V and 6 from J, leaving 21 bases between them.

The chain links TRBV9 to TRBJ2-1; no clear D. Germline V CDR1 and CDR2: SGDLS, YYNGEE. The V end lost 0 bases, the J end lost 7 bases, and 11 bases lay between the germline ends. The CDR3 runs 14 residues. In DNA, the CDR3 is TGTGCCAGCAGCGTAGGATTAGCACCGAATGAGCAGTTCTTC. Protein sequence: CASSVGLAPNEQFF. Full variable domain (remainder filled in from reference TRBV9 and TRBJ2-1): DSGVTQTPKHLITATGQRVTLRCSPRSGDLSVYWYQQSLDQGLQFLIQYYNGEERAKGNILERFSAQQFPDLHSELNLSSLELGDSALYFCASSVGLAPNEQFFGPGTRLTVL.

V is TRBV19 and J is TRBJ2-1; 10 nucleotides match TRBD2. Trimming at V came to 5 bases and at J to 4 bases, leaving 5 bases not matched to a gene. Germline CDR1 is LNHDA and CDR2 is SQIVND (reference sequence). This CDR3 is 15 amino acids long. The CDR3 coding sequence is TGTGCCAGTAGTCTAGCGGGAGTCTGGTACAATGAGCAGTTCTTC. Translation gives CASSLAGVWYNEQFF.

This clone showed up just once. The chain recombines TRBV4-3 with TRBJ1-2; D is uncertain. Germline V gene sequence: CDR1 LGHNA, CDR2 YSLEER. This CDR3 is built from 14 residues. Trimming stripped 5 bases from V and 4 bases from J, with 14 bases between. CDR3 in amino acids: CASSTGGTGYGYTF. The CDR3 region has the DNA TGCGCCAGCAGCACGGGAGGTACGGGCTATGGCTACACCTTC.

The genes are TRBV4-3 and TRBJ2-1; 13 bases are shared with TRBD2. The germline V gene encodes CDR1 LGHNA and CDR2 YSLEER. Germline trimming cut 4 bases from V and 5 bases from J; bases unmatched to any gene: 5. CDR3 length equals 16 residues. In DNA form, the CDR3 reads TGCGCCAGCAGCCCCGGGACTAGCGGGACCCACAATGAGCAGTTCTTC. Its translation: CASSPGTSGTHNEQFF.

This chain links TRBV19 with TRBJ1-1; 9 nucleotides agree with TRBD1. Losses at the gene ends were 1 base for V and 1 base for J; bases not matched to a gene: 7. This CDR3 contains 17 residues. Germline V gene data show CDR1 as LNHDA and CDR2 as SQIVND (reference sequence). The CDR3 region has the DNA TGTGCCAGTAGTATAGGGATGGGGACAGGGCGGAACACTGAAGCTTTCTTT. Its protein is CASSIGMGTGRNTEAFF.

The chain recombines TRBV9 with TRBJ1-2, with 7 bases aligning to TRBD1. The CDR3 runs to 13 residues. Germline loops: CDR1 SGDLS, CDR2 YYNGEE. V dropped 4 bases and J dropped 2; count of bases not matched to a gene: 2. CDR3 sequence (DNA): TGTGCCAGCAGCCTGGGACAGAACTATGGCTACACCTTC. Translated: CASSLGQNYGYTF. The variable domain in full, with the rest retrieved from reference TRBV9 and TRBJ1-2, is DSGVTQTPKHLITATGQRVTLRCSPRSGDLSVYWYQQSLDQGLQFLIQYYNGEERAKGNILERFSAQQFPDLHSELNLSSLELGDSALYFCASSLGQNYGYTFGSGTRLTVV.

The chain is built from TRBV9 and TRBJ2-7, with D possibly being TRBD2 (6 bases). There are 16 residues in the CDR3. The germline V gene encodes CDR1 SGDLS and CDR2 YYNGEE. V shed 4 bases and J shed 6 bases, with 23 bases lying between them. This CDR3 reads CASSPEAEGALGEQYF. The CDR3 coding sequence is TGTGCCAGCAGCCCAGAAGCGGAGGGCGCTTTGGGCGAGCAGTACTTC.

This chain's CDR3 is CASSGLAGGLPNEQFF. The CDR3 nucleotides read TGTGCCAGCAGTGGCTTAGCGGGAGGTCTCCCCAATGAGCAGTTCTTC. The chain uses TRBV6-1 and TRBJ2-1; 10 bases fit TRBD2. The CDR3 has 16 amino acids. The V gene's germline CDR1 is MNHNS and CDR2 SASEGT. The ends lost 4 bases at V and 6 bases at J; junction bases unmatched: 9.

The gene calls are TRBV11-3 and TRBJ2-7; D gene uncertain. Germline V CDR1 and CDR2: SGHNT, YENEEA. The CDR3 contains 12 residues. V was cut by 0 bases and J by 7 bases, with 7 bases left in between. The CDR3 sequence: CASSLEFGEQYF. The CDR3 DNA follows: TGTGCCAGCAGCTTAGAGTTTGGAGAGCAGTACTTC. Full variable domain (outside the CDR3, taken from reference TRBV11-3 and TRBJ2-7): EAGVVQSPRYKIIEKKQPVAFWCNPISGHNTLYWYLQNLGQGPELLIRYENEEAVDDSQLPKDRFSAERLKGVDSTLKIQPAELGDSAVYLCASSLEFGEQYFGPGTRLTVT.

The chain links TRBV10-1 to TRBJ2-5; a possible D gene is TRBD1 (6 bases). Between the trimmed V and J ends, which lost 7 bases and 5 bases, there was a span of 20 bases. The CDR3 is 15 amino acids. Germline-derived CDR1 and CDR2 are WNHNN and SYGVQD (reference sequence). As DNA, the CDR3 is TGCGCCAGCAATTTGATTAACAGGGTAGAGGAGACCCAGTACTTC. Translated: CASNLINRVEETQYF.

V and J are TRBV11-2 and TRBJ2-7; D may be TRBD2 (5 bases). This CDR3 is built from 12 residues. Germline V gene sequence: CDR1 SGHAT, CDR2 FQNNGV. V shed 5 bases and J shed 1 base, with 6 bases lying between them. In DNA form, the CDR3 reads TGTGCCAGCAGCGGCGGGTCCTACGAGCAGTACTTC. Translation gives CASSGGSYEQYF.

The CDR3 loop is CASSPLRDSTDTQYF. The CDR3 DNA is TGTGCCAGCAGCCCCCTCCGGGACAGCACAGATACGCAGTATTTT. V and J are TRBV7-2 and TRBJ2-3, with D perhaps assigned TRBD1 or TRBD2 (5 bases each). CDR1 SGHTA and CDR2 FQGNSA come from the germline V gene. V lost 5 bases, J lost 0 bases, and 12 bases lay in between. The CDR3 is made up of 15 amino acids.

This chain uses TRBV27 with TRBJ2-7, with D uncertain. Germline assignment: CDR1 MNHEY and CDR2 SMNVEV (reference sequence). The V end was cut by 0 bases, the J end by 7 bases, with 10 bases between. The CDR3 consists of 13 residues. The CDR3: CASSLSEGIEQYF. The CDR3, as DNA: TGTGCCAGCAGTTTATCCGAAGGGATTGAGCAGTACTTC.

The chain recombines TRBV2 with TRBJ2-7; unclear D gene. This CDR3 contains 14 residues. The V gene lost 3 bases and the J gene lost 4 bases, with 13 bases spanning the gap. The V gene's germline CDR1 is SNHLY and CDR2 FYNNEI. The CDR3 coding sequence is TGTGCCAGCAGTGAGGGCGGTGCACCTTACGAGCAGTACTTC. It yields the protein CASSEGGAPYEQYF.

The V and J genes are TRBV5-1 and TRBJ2-5; maybe TRBD2 (5 bases). Trimming took 2 bases from V and 3 from J, leaving 11 bases between them. The germline gives CDR1 SGHRS, CDR2 YFSETQ. This CDR3 contains 14 residues. CDR3 nucleotides: TGCGCCAGCAGCTTTCCAGACGGGGAAGAGACCCAGTACTTC. It translates to CASSFPDGEETQYF.

This clone was counted once. The V gene is TRBV2, the J gene TRBJ2-7; weak D call: TRBD1 (5 bases). CDR3 length: 13 amino acids. The germline V and J ends were trimmed by 6 bases and 3 bases, with 12 bases remaining between them. Germline lookup yields CDR1 SNHLY and CDR2 FYNNEI. CDR3 loop: CASSDQGVYEQYF. The CDR3, as DNA: TGTGCCAGCAGCGATCAGGGTGTCTACGAGCAGTACTTC.

The rearrangement uses TRBV13 and TRBJ1-1; tentative D call: TRBD1 (5 bases). Trimming took off 5 bases at V and 1 base at J, with 8 bases between the two ends. Looked up from germline, CDR1 is PRHDT and CDR2 is FYEKMQ (reference sequence). The CDR3 consists of 13 residues. In nucleotides, the CDR3 is TGTGCCAGCAGCAACACAGGGAACACTGAAGCTTTCTTT. Translated, it gives CASSNTGNTEAFF.